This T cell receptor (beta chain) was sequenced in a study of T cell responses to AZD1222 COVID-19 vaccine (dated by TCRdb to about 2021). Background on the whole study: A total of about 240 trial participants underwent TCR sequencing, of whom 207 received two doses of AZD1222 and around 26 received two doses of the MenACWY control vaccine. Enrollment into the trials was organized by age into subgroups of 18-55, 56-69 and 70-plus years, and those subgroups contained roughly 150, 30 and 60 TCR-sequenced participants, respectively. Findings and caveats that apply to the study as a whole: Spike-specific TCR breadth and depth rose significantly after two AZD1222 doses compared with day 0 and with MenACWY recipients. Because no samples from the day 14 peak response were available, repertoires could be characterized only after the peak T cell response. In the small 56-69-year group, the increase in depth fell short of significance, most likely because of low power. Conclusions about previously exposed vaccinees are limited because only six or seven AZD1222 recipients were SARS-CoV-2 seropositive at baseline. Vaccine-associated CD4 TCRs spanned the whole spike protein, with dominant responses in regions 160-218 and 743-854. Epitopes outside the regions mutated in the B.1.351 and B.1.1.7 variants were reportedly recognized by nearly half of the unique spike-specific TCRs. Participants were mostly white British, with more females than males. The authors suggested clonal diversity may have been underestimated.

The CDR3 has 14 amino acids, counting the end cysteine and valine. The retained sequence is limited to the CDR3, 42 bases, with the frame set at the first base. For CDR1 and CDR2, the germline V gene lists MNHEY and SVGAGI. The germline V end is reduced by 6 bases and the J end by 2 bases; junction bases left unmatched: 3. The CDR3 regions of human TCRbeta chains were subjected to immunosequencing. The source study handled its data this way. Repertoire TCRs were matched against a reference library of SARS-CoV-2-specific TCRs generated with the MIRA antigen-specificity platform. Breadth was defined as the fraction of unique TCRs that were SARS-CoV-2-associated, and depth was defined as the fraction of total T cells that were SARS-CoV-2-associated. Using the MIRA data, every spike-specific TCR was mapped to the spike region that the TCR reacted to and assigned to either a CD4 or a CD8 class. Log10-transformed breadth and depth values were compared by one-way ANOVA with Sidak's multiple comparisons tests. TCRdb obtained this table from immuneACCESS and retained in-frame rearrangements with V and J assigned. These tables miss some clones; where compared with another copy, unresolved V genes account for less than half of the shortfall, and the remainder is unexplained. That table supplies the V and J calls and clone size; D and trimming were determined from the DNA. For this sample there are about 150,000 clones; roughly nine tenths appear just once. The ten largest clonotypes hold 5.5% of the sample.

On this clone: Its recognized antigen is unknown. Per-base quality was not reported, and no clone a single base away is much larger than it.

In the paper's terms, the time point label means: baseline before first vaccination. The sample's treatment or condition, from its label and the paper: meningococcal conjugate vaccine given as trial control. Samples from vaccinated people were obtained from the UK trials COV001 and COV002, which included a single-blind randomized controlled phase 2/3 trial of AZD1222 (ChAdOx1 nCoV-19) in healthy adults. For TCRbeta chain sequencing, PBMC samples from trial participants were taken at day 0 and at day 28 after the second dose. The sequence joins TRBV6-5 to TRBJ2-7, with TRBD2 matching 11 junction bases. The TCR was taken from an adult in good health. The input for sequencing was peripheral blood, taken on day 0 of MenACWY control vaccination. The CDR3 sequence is CASSDSGGAYEQYV. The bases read TGTGCCAGCAGCGATAGCGGGGGGGCCTACGAGCAGTACGTC.